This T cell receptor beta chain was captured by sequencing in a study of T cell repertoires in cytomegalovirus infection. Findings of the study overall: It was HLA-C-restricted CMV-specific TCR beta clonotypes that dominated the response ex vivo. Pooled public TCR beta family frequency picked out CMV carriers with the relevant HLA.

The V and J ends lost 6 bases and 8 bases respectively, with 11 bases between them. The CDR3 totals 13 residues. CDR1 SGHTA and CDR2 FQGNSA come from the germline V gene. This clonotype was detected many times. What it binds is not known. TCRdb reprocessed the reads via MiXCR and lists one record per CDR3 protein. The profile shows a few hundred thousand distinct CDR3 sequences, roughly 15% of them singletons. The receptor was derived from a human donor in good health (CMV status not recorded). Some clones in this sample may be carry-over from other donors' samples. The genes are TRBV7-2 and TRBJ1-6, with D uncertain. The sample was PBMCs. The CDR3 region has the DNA TGTGCCAGCAGGGCGAGTGGGGATTCACCCCTCCACTTT. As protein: CASRASGDSPLHF. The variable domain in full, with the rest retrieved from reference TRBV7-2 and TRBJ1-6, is GAGVSQSPSNKVTEKGKDVELRCDPISGHTALYWYRQSLGQGLEFLIYFQGNSAPDKSGLPSDRFSAERTGGSVSTLTIQRTQQEDSAVYLCASRASGDSPLHFGNGTRLTVT.